Below, 10 T cell receptor beta chains from the same sample are listed, as sequenced in a study of blood T cell repertoires in COVID-19. Assay used: immunoSEQ multiplex PCR; TCRdb lists only in-frame clones, some missing. The top ten hold approximately 6.3% of the sample, which has 70,000 to 90,000 clones, approximately 86% seen once. The sequencing sample was made of peripheral blood. All receptors come from a man aged 80 or over with COVID-19, enrolled during active disease.

This clone was recorded once. Here the CDR3 reads CASSLRRGGGARDTQYF. The CDR3 DNA follows: TGTGCCAGCAGCTTGCGTCGAGGCGGGGGGGCAAGAGATACGCAGTATTTT. The chain employs TRBV7-9 and TRBJ2-3; 9 bases fit TRBD2. The ends lost 3 bases at V and 5 bases at J; junction bases unmatched: 12. CDR3 length: 17 residues. Germline assignment: CDR1 SEHNR and CDR2 FQNEAQ (reference sequence).

V usage is TRBV2 and J usage is TRBJ1-4; D unresolved. CDR1 is SNHLY and CDR2 is FYNNEI in the germline V gene. This CDR3 region has 16 residues. The ends were cut back, 3 bases at V and 4 bases at J, with 15 bases in the middle. The CDR3 nucleotides are TGTGCCAGCAGTGATGACCAGAGGTTGGGTAATGAAAAACTGTTTTTT. Encoded protein: CASSDDQRLGNEKLFF.

The V and J genes are TRBV2 and TRBJ2-7; 9 nucleotides match TRBD1. The CDR3 runs 14 residues. V was pared by 4 bases and J by 3 bases, with 4 bases of the junction left unmatched. Germline CDR1 is SNHLY and CDR2 is FYNNEI. The CDR3 loop is CASSGTGQGYEQYF. The CDR3 DNA sequence: TGTGCCAGCAGTGGAACGGGACAGGGCTACGAGCAGTACTTC.

The J gene is TRBJ1-2, the V gene TRBV10-2, with D unclear. The CDR3 is made up of 15 amino acids. The germline V gene has CDR1 WSHSY and CDR2 SAAADI. The V and J ends lost 2 bases and 4 bases respectively, with 14 bases between them. CDR3 protein: CASSEVLGGAYGYTF. CDR3 DNA sequence: TGCGCCAGCAGTGAGGTGCTCGGTGGTGCCTATGGCTACACCTTC.

The rearrangement joins TRBV7-9 to TRBJ2-2; no clear D. V was shortened by 1 base and J by 4 bases, with 10 bases between the two germline ends. This CDR3 comprises 15 residues. CDR1 and CDR2 (germline): SEHNR, FQNEAQ (reference sequence). The CDR3 spells CASSLGLAGTGELFF. DNA for the CDR3: TGTGCCAGCAGCTTAGGGTTGGCAGGCACCGGGGAGCTGTTTTTT.

The rearrangement links TRBV6-5 to TRBJ1-5; 7 bases are a match to TRBD1. In germline, CDR1 is MNHEY, CDR2 SVGAGI. The ends lost 2 bases at V and 7 bases at J; junction bases unmatched: 5. There are 14 residues in the CDR3. CDR3 residues: CASSYRQGGQPQHF. In DNA form, the CDR3 reads TGTGCCAGCAGTTACCGACAGGGAGGACAGCCCCAGCATTTT.

This sequence joins TRBV7-6 and TRBJ2-7, with D possibly being TRBD2 (5 bases). Germline-derived CDR1 and CDR2 are SGHVS and FNYEAQ. The CDR3 has 15 amino acids. Between the trimmed V and J ends, which lost 5 bases and 2 bases, there was a span of 16 bases. CDR3 in DNA: TGTGCCAGCAGCCCGGACTCGTCACCGGCCTACGAGCAGTACTTC. Translating it yields CASSPDSSPAYEQYF. The variable domain in full, completed from reference TRBV7-6 and TRBJ2-7, reads GAGVSQSPRYKVTKRGQDVALRCDPISGHVSLYWYRQALGQGPEFLTYFNYEAQQDKSGLPNDRFSAERPEGSISTLTIQRTEQRDSAMYRCASSPDSSPAYEQYFGPGTRLTVT.

The chain recombines TRBV29-1 with TRBJ1-2; 10 bases are a match to TRBD1. The CDR3 runs to 13 residues. Germline-derived CDR1 and CDR2 are SQVTM and ANQGSEA. With 4 bases clipped from V and 4 bases from J, the junction kept 3 bases outside the gene matches. CDR3 coding DNA: TGCAGCGTTGGACAGGGGGCCGGCTATGGCTACACCTTC. Its translation is CSVGQGAGYGYTF.

The V gene is TRBV7-3, the J gene TRBJ2-5, with 8 bases identical to TRBD2. V lost 5 bases, J lost 2 bases, and 7 bases stayed unmatched. The CDR3 is 15 residues long. Germline V gene sequence: CDR1 SGHTA, CDR2 FQGTGA. The CDR3: CASSPSSGVQETQYF. The CDR3 coding sequence is TGTGCCAGCAGCCCAAGTAGCGGGGTTCAAGAGACCCAGTACTTC.

The rearrangement links TRBV12-5 to TRBJ1-2; 7 bases map to TRBD1. V trimming: 2 bases; J trimming: 3 bases; junction bases outside the gene matches: 6. Germline V gene data show CDR1 as LGHNT and CDR2 as FRNRAP. The CDR3 is 15 residues long. CDR3 DNA: TGTGCTAGTGGTTTGTTTACAGGGGCGGACTATGGCTACACCTTC. Protein product: CASGLFTGADYGYTF.